Listed below are T cell receptor beta chains from one sample, sequenced in a study of blood T cell repertoires in COVID-19. The protocol was immunoSEQ multiplex PCR, while the TCRdb copy is restricted to in-frame clones and leaves out a portion. The sample lists about 160,000 clones, roughly four fifths occurring once. Sequencing used peripheral blood. The origin of the receptors is a man in his 70s who had recovered from COVID-19. Both conserved end residues are part of each CDR3. A D gene is named only where the DNA matches it firmly. The size of a clone is reported for some rows only, either as once, few or many, or as a class for expanded clones.

NA	TRBD1	TRBJ1-2	TRBV30	TGTGCCTGGAGTGCCGGGACAGGGCAAGGCTACACCTTC	CAWSAGTGQGYTF
NA	NA	TRBJ2-7	TRBV5-5	TGTGCCAGCTTGCCTCCGGGATCTACCTACGAGCAGTACTTC	CASLPPGSTYEQYF
NA	NA	TRBJ2-7	TRBV6-1	TGTGCCAGCAGTGAAGTCGGCAGGGGAGGGTACGAGCAGTACTTC	CASSEVGRGGYEQYF
NA	NA	TRBJ1-1	TRBV3-1/TRBV3-2	TGTGCCAGCAGCCAAGGTGGGAGGAACACTGAAGCTTTCTTT	CASSQGGRNTEAFF
NA	TRBD2	TRBJ2-5	TRBV7-2	TGTGCCAGCAGCTTAGTCGCTAGCGGGGGGCGGGAGACCCAGTACTTC	CASSLVASGGRETQYF
NA	NA	TRBJ1-1	TRBV7-3	TGTGCCAGCAGCTTAACAGGAGGAGCGAACACTGAAGCTTTCTTT	CASSLTGGANTEAFF
NA	NA	TRBJ2-1	TRBV14	TGTGCCAGCAGCCGGGTGGGGGCGGACTACAATGAGCAGTTCTTC	CASSRVGADYNEQFF
NA	NA	TRBJ2-1	TRBV5-1	TGCGCCAGTAGCACGACGGGAGCGGCCTACAATGAGCAGTTCTTC	CASSTTGAAYNEQFF
NA	NA	TRBJ2-3	TRBV13	TGTGCCAGCAGCCTAAGGGGGGGCACCACAGATACGCAGTATTTT	CASSLRGGTTDTQYF
NA	TRBD2	TRBJ2-7	TRBV2	TGTGCCAGCAGTGAGTCTAGCGGGAGTTTTTACGAGCAGTACTTC	CASSESSGSFYEQYF
NA	TRBD2	TRBJ2-2	TRBV19	TGTGCCAGTGGAAAAATACACCCCGGGACTAGCGGGAGCGGCACCGGGGAGCTGTTTTTT	CASGKIHPGTSGSGTGELFF
NA	NA	TRBJ2-5	TRBV5-4	TGTGCCAGCAGTCCACGAGGGGAGACCCAGTACTTC	CASSPRGETQYF
NA	NA	TRBJ1-1	TRBV28	TGTGCCAGCAGAGCAGGGTCCACTGAAGCTTTCTTT	CASRAGSTEAFF
NA	NA	TRBJ2-1	TRBV7-8	TGTGCCAGCAGCTTAGTTGGCGAGCGTGAGCAGTTCTTC	CASSLVGEREQFF
NA	NA	TRBJ2-1	TRBV5-4	TGTGCCAGCAGCTTAGGTTTGCGCGGGTACAATGAGCAGTTCTTC	CASSLGLRGYNEQFF
NA	TRBD2	TRBJ2-7	TRBV28	TGTGCCAGCAGTTTATCGTTTACTAGCGGCTACGAGCAGTACTTC	CASSLSFTSGYEQYF
NA	TRBD2	TRBJ2-1	TRBV10-3	TGTGCCATCAGGGCCGGGACTAGCGTGGGGAATGAGCAGTTCTTC	CAIRAGTSVGNEQFF
NA	NA	TRBJ1-2	TRBV3-1/TRBV3-2	TGTGCCAGCAGCCACGAGAACCTCTATGGCTACACCTTC	CASSHENLYGYTF
NA	TRBD2	TRBJ2-7	TRBV18	TGTGCCAGCTCACCGGGCGGGAGCCACGAGCAGTACTTC	CASSPGGSHEQYF
NA	TRBD2	TRBJ2-7	TRBV5-5	TGTGCCAGCAGCCCCAGACTAGCGGGAAGCTCCTACGAGCAGTACTTC	CASSPRLAGSSYEQYF
NA	TRBD2	TRBJ2-3	TRBV7-8	TGTGCCAGCAGCTCCCGAGCGGGAGATCCCACAGATACGCAGTATTTT	CASSSRAGDPTDTQYF
NA	NA	TRBJ2-3	TRBV28	TGTGCCGGTAACGATGGGGGGGCTAGCACAGATACGCAGTATTTT	CAGNDGGASTDTQYF
NA	TRBD2	TRBJ2-7	TRBV28	TGTGCCAGCAGTTTCCCGAGCGGGAGAAACGAGCAGTACTTC	CASSFPSGRNEQYF
NA	NA	TRBJ1-3	TRBV7-6	TGTGCCAGCAGCTTATCCTGGACAACCTCTGGAAACACCATATATTTT	CASSLSWTTSGNTIYF
NA	TRBD2	TRBJ2-1	TRBV11-2	TGTGCCAGCACCCCGGGACTAGCGCCTCGCAATGAGCAGTTCTTC	CASTPGLAPRNEQFF
NA	NA	TRBJ2-5	TRBV12-3/TRBV12-4	TGTGCCAGCAGTTTAAGTAGCGAGAACTTC	CASSLSSENF
NA	TRBD1	TRBJ2-1	TRBV5-1	TGCGCCAGCAGCTTGGTGGGACAGATCTACAATGAGCAGTTCTTC	CASSLVGQIYNEQFF
once	TRBD1	TRBJ1-1	TRBV6-5	TGTGCCAGCTCCCGAGCACAGGGGGTAGGCACTGAAGCTTTCTTT	CASSRAQGVGTEAFF
NA	NA	TRBJ2-5	TRBV7-8	TGTGCCAGCAGCTTAGCGGGCCTTCAGAACAGTCAAGAGACCCAGTACTTC	CASSLAGLQNSQETQYF
few	TRBD1	TRBJ2-5	TRBV28	TGTGCCAGCACAAAACAGGACAGGGATTGGGAGACCCAGTACTTC	CASTKQDRDWETQYF
NA	NA	TRBJ1-1	TRBV28	TGTGCCAGCAGTTTATTGGCAAGCGCCACTGAAGCTTTCTTT	CASSLLASATEAFF
NA	TRBD1	TRBJ1-2	TRBV28	TGTGCCAGCAACCAAGACAGGGGGCAAGGCTACACCTTC	CASNQDRGQGYTF
NA	TRBD2	TRBJ2-1	TRBV7-2	TGTGCCAGCAGCTTAGGCCCTAGCGGGCGGTCCTACAATGAGCAGTTCTTC	CASSLGPSGRSYNEQFF
NA	TRBD2	TRBJ2-5	TRBV28	TGTGCCAGCAGTTTAAAGGTACGGGGGGACCAAGAGACCCAGTACTTC	CASSLKVRGDQETQYF
NA	TRBD1	TRBJ2-5	TRBV28	TGTGCCAGCAGTTCTTCCAGGGGGCCTATAGAGACCCAGTACTTC	CASSSSRGPIETQYF
NA	NA	TRBJ1-4	TRBV27	TGTGCCAGCAGTACTAGCCCTGAACAGGCCCCGATGGTTGCAACTAATGAAAAACTGTTTTTT	CASSTSPEQAPMVATNEKLFF
few	TRBD1	TRBJ2-7	TRBV7-9	TGTGCCAGCAGCGTCCAGGGGGTTAATTACGAGCAGTACTTC	CASSVQGVNYEQYF
NA	TRBD1	TRBJ2-7	TRBV5-4	TGTGCCAGCAGCACCCGGACAGGGAGGAACGAGCAGTACTTC	CASSTRTGRNEQYF
once	TRBD1	TRBJ1-2	TRBV18	TGTGCCAGCTCACCGGGACAGGGAGGGGACTATGGCTACACCTTC	CASSPGQGGDYGYTF
NA	NA	TRBJ2-2	TRBV2	TGTGCCAGCAGTGAACAGGGAATTCACACCGGGGAGCTGTTTTTT	CASSEQGIHTGELFF
NA	NA	TRBJ1-5	TRBV10-2	TGCGCCAGCAAAACAGGGAGCAGCAATCAGCCCCAGCATTTT	CASKTGSSNQPQHF
NA	TRBD1	TRBJ1-1	TRBV2	TGTGCCAGCAGTAACAGGGGGTTGGACACTGAAGCTTTCTTT	CASSNRGLDTEAFF
NA	NA	TRBJ2-7	TRBV15	TGTGCCACCAGCAGAGATCCCAGCGCCTACGAGCAGTACTTC	CATSRDPSAYEQYF